The clone carrying this T cell receptor beta chain was seen more than once but under ten times. The antigen remains undetermined. The data were obtained in a study of beta chain features in type 1 diabetes. The wider study: There were 107,917,701 sorted cells examined across all samples.

Sequenced material consisted of expressed TCRB transcripts (all of the isolated RNA was reverse transcribed). Profiling relied on immunoSEQ multiplex PCR, and the TCRdb table lists in-frame clones only, not all of them. Seen here are around 150,000 clones, around 8% observed once, and the top ten hold 0.55% to 0.65%. The CDR3 has 13 residues. Per the germline V gene, CDR1 is LNHDA and CDR2 is SQIVND (reference sequence). V shed 3 bases and J shed 11 bases, with 14 bases lying between them. Notes on the study in general: Using cDNA template may skew counts toward highly expressing activated cells.

This rearrangement joins TRBV19 to TRBJ1-5; D may be TRBD1 (5 bases). Sample: central memory CD4+ T cells from blood. This sequence was found in a man between 18 and 29 years old in good health. CDR3 bases: TGTGCCAGTAGTATCGACAGTGGGGGGACCCAGCATTTT. Protein product: CASSIDSGGTQHF.